The clone carrying this TCR beta chain was seen only a few times. Its antigen remains unidentified. Sample-barcoded 5' priming and a J-beta primer mix drove a second PCR of 7 to 11 cycles. A tag from a template-switch adaptor with 12 random nucleotides marked each cDNA molecule. TCRdb recomputed calls from the 5' RACE reads with MiXCR, one row per CDR3 protein. This sample has around 990,000 distinct CDR3 sequences, with roughly two fifths found just once. The data belong to a study of blood T cells in healthy people across ages. General study results and limits: Underestimates were what the diversity estimates from one million T cells were considered to be.

The sample, about 9.2 milliliters of peripheral blood, was drawn from each donor. Trimming took 4 bases from V and 0 from J, leaving 13 bases between them. CDR3 length equals 15 residues. Per germline, CDR1 SGHDT and CDR2 YYEEEE. The source is a man between 18 and 29 years old in good health. Sequenced: blood. The chain joins TRBV5-6 to TRBJ1-2; no clear D gene. DNA of the CDR3: TGTGCCAGCAGCACGACCCCAAGAGCTAACTATGGCTACACCTTC. Translation: CASSTTPRANYGYTF.